This T cell receptor beta chain was observed in a study of regulatory T cells. Findings and limits, study-wide: Hydrophobic residues at CDR3 positions 6 and 7 were enriched in conventional CD4+ T cells of CD3G-deficient patients.

The PCR used 52 TRBV and 13 TRBJ primers. The repertoire was sequenced with immunoSEQ multiplex PCR; TCRdb's copy has only in-frame clones and lacks some. Altogether over 30,000 clones are present, over 90% being singletons, with the ten largest covering 0.9% to 1%. In regard to this clone: The antigen is unknown.

Autoimmunity was present in every CD3G-deficient patient, worse in two. Patients aged 2 to 39 years had fewer naive and more memory CD4+ and CD8+ T cells. Sorting split CD4+ cells into CD25-high CD127-low Tregs and CD25-low CD127-high conventional T cells. This CDR3 region has 14 residues. V was pared by 0 bases and J by 5 bases, with 12 bases between. Germline CDR1 is GTSNPN and CDR2 is SVGIG (reference sequence). The sequencing input was conventional CD4+ T cells sorted from blood. The clonotype comes from a child under 10 years old with CD3G deficiency. The chain couples TRBV30 to TRBJ2-3, with a tentative D call TRBD1 (5 bases). The CDR3 is CAWSVGFRGDTQYF. The CDR3 nucleotides read TGTGCCTGGAGTGTGGGGTTTAGGGGAGATACGCAGTATTTT.